The clone carrying this T cell receptor (beta chain) came up many times. Its antigen is not identified. The data belong to a study of neurological immune-mediated disorders. This CDR3 has 14 residues. Germline CDR1 reads DFQATT; CDR2 reads SNEGSKA (reference sequence). The V gene end was trimmed by 6 bases and the J gene end by 7 bases; junction bases not matched to a gene: 8. MiXCR was run by TCRdb on the 5' RACE reads, yielding one entry per CDR3 protein. The sample shows about 52,000 distinct CDR3 sequences, around 3.5% of them seen only once. Unsorted libraries used 2 million PBMCs kept at -80 degrees C. Study outcomes and limitations: The multiple sclerosis repertoire cluster showed no association with any clinical or MRI feature. The authors stated that larger cohorts are needed.

The chain has TRBV20-1 and TRBJ2-1, with 11 bases lining up with TRBD2. This TCR was sampled from a man aged 55-75 years with multiple sclerosis. The sample taken for sequencing was PBMCs. CDR3 in amino acids: CSATPGLAVNEQFF. Here the CDR3 DNA reads TGCAGTGCCACACCGGGACTAGCGGTTAATGAGCAGTTCTTC.